These 20 T cell receptor beta chains were sequenced from one sample in a study of blood T cells in healthy people across ages. For the second PCR, which ran for about 7 to 11 cycles, a sample-barcoded 5' primer and a J-beta primer mix were used. One entry per CDR3 protein results from TCRdb running MiXCR on the 5' RACE reads. The repertoire has fewer than 2,000,000 distinct CDR3 sequences, around 40% of them found once; the top ten carry roughly 23%. The sample was blood. Receptors originate from a human donor in good health.

The chain carries TRBV29-1 and TRBJ2-2; D gene uncertain. The CDR3 consists of 13 residues. Germline V lookup: CDR1 SQVTM, CDR2 ANQGSEA. Trimming shortened V by 1 base and J by 6 bases, and 9 bases separated the two germline ends. CDR3 bases: TGCAGCGTTGAAGCCGCTAGGGCCGGGGAGCTGTTTTTT. Its protein product is CSVEAARAGELFF.

The chain recombines TRBV4-2 with TRBJ2-7; possible D gene TRBD1, 5 bases. Germline loops: CDR1 LGHNA, CDR2 YNFKEQ. The CDR3 is 16 residues long. With 6 bases removed from V and 4 bases from J, the gap between germline ends came to 22 bases. The CDR3 nucleotides read TGTGCCAGCAGTCTTTCGACCACAGGTGCGGCGTACGAGCAGTACTTC. It yields the protein CASSLSTTGAAYEQYF.

There are a few counts of this clonotype. This rearrangement joins TRBV30 to TRBJ1-2; weak D call: TRBD1 (6 bases). The CDR3 runs 12 residues. V was trimmed by 5 bases and J by 7 bases, leaving 14 bases between them. The germline CDR1 and CDR2 sequences are GTSNPN and SVGIG (reference sequence). CDR3 coding DNA: TGTGCCTGGGATACAGGGTTTAGTGGCTACACCTTC. This gives the protein CAWDTGFSGYTF.

The rearrangement links TRBV29-1 to TRBJ1-2; possible D gene TRBD1, 6 bases. The CDR3 runs to 13 residues. The V end lost 6 bases, the J end lost 5 bases, and 16 bases lay between the germline ends. Germline V CDR1 and CDR2: SQVTM, ANQGSEA. The CDR3 DNA sequence: TGCAGCGTAGCCAACAGGGAAGGATATGGCTACACCTTC. The encoded protein is CSVANREGYGYTF.

V gene TRBV6-6 combines with J gene TRBJ2-3, with D perhaps TRBD2 (5 bases). This CDR3 region has 14 residues. Trimming cost V 1 base and J 6 bases, with 11 bases left between them. Per the germline V gene, CDR1 is MNHNY and CDR2 is SVGAGI (reference sequence). In DNA, the CDR3 is TGTGCCAGCAGTTACTTCCTAGCAGGCGATACGCAGTATTTT. Translation: CASSYFLAGDTQYF.

This clonotype has more than one count but fewer than ten. The J gene is TRBJ2-5, the V gene TRBV29-1; D tentatively fits TRBD1 or TRBD2 (6 bases each). The better agreement between TRBJ2-1 and the DNA end casts doubt on the J call. Germline CDR1 and CDR2: SQVTM and ANQGSEA. There are 13 residues in the CDR3. The CDR3 reads CSARRDNQETQFF. The CDR3, as DNA: TGCAGCGCTAGGAGGGACAACCAAGAGACCCAGTTCTTC.

This clonotype was seen once. Here the CDR3 reads CASTVTWDTEAFF. The CDR3 coding sequence is TGTGCCAGCACTGTGACGTGGGACACTGAAGCTTTCTTT. The J gene is TRBJ1-1, the V gene TRBV5-2. TRBV5-2 is listed as a pseudogene. The CDR3 extends over 13 amino acids.

V usage is TRBV12-3 or TRBV12-4 and J usage is TRBJ2-3; D is possibly TRBD2 (6 bases). The CDR3 is 15 amino acids. V gave up 7 bases and J gave up 4 bases, with 18 bases separating them. The CDR3 nucleotides are TGTGCCAGCATAGTGGGACTGGAGCGTTCAGATACGCAGTATTTT. It codes for CASIVGLERSDTQYF.

This clonotype appeared a few times. The gene calls are TRBV4-3 and TRBJ2-3; 9 nucleotides align to TRBD2. The CDR3 has 17 amino acids. V lost 0 bases to trimming and J lost 4 bases; unmatched junction nucleotides: 8. Germline assignment: CDR1 LGHNA and CDR2 YSLEER. CDR3 in DNA: TGCGCCAGCAGCCAAGAAGGATTCGGCGGGGGGGCAGATACGCAGTATTTT. Protein: CASSQEGFGGGADTQYF.

The V and J genes are TRBV4-2 and TRBJ2-5; no reliable D call. There are 13 residues in the CDR3. Trimming shortened V by 2 bases and J by 1 base, and 5 bases separated the two germline ends. Per germline, CDR1 LGHNA and CDR2 YNFKEQ. CDR3 sequence (DNA): TGTGCCAGCAGCCAATGGGGCCAAGAGACCCAGTACTTC. This gives the protein CASSQWGQETQYF.

V usage is TRBV12-3 or TRBV12-4 and J usage is TRBJ2-4, with D perhaps matching TRBD2 (6 bases). The J call may not be correct, given that the DNA end is closer to TRBJ2-7. The CDR3 sequence is 14 residues long. This CDR3 is CARSPPGGPYEQYF. Written as DNA, the CDR3 is TGTGCCAGGAGTCCCCCCGGGGGACCCTACGAGCAGTACTTC.

In regard to this clonotype: The junction and the germline gene differ at one end; a read error may be behind it. This chain uses TRBV5-1 with TRBJ2-7; D might be TRBD1 or TRBD2, each matching 5 bases. CDR1 and CDR2 (germline): SGHRS, YFSETQ. This CDR3 is 14 amino acids long. CDR3: CASSSSGTSYERYF. The CDR3 bases are TGCGCCAGCAGCTCCTCGGGGACCTCCTACGAGCGGTACTTC.

This clonotype was counted between two and nine times. The V and J genes are TRBV20-1 and TRBJ1-1, with 8 positions matching TRBD1. Germline CDR1 is DFQATT and CDR2 is SNEGSKA (reference sequence). This CDR3 is built from 16 residues. Unmatched junction bases numbered 8, after V lost 1 base and J lost 1 base. CDR3 sequence reads: CSARGLRQGQNTEAFF. The CDR3 DNA sequence: TGCAGTGCTAGAGGGCTAAGACAGGGGCAGAACACTGAAGCTTTCTTT.

Ten or more counts support this clonotype. The rearrangement links TRBV7-9 to TRBJ1-2; D remains unclear. From germline, CDR1 is SEHNR and CDR2 FQNEAQ (reference sequence). This CDR3 spans 15 amino acids. Trimming left V 3 bases short and J 13 bases short, with 24 bases between. The chain's CDR3 is CASSFNPTEAFRSTF. The CDR3 DNA reads TGTGCCAGCAGCTTTAACCCTACTGAGGCCTTTAGGAGCACCTTC. Variable domain in full (rest from reference TRBV7-9 and TRBJ1-2): DTGVSQNPRHKITKRGQNVTFRCDPISEHNRLYWYRQTLGQGPEFLTYFQNEAQLEKSRLLSDRFSAERPKGSFSTLEIQRTEQGDSAMYLCASSFNPTEAFRSTFGSGTRLTVV.

This clonotype was seen more than once but under ten times. The gene calls are TRBV7-9 and TRBJ2-7; tentatively, D is TRBD1 (6 bases). V gave up 5 bases and J gave up 5 bases, with 28 bases separating them. The CDR3 extends over 18 amino acids. Per germline, CDR1 SEHNR and CDR2 FQNEAQ (reference sequence). CDR3 coding DNA: TGTGCCAGCAGCGGACACCAACTCGGGACACCACAGAAGGACGAGCAGTACTTC. Residues: CASSGHQLGTPQKDEQYF.

This clonotype was detected only a few times. This chain uses TRBV28 with TRBJ2-2; TRBD1 matches 9 bases. The CDR3 totals 16 residues. Trimming took 5 bases from V and 0 from J; bases not matched to a gene: 4. Per germline, CDR1 MDHEN and CDR2 SYDVKM. The CDR3 bases are TGTGCCAGCAGTCCCCGGACAGGGGCGAACACCGGGGAGCTGTTTTTT. Amino acids: CASSPRTGANTGELFF.

The CDR3 coding sequence is TGTGCCAGCAGTTTGTATAGCGGGGGGACTCGAGATACGCAGTATTTT. It yields the protein CASSLYSGGTRDTQYF. This chain uses TRBV12-3 or TRBV12-4 with TRBJ2-3; TRBD2 matches at 10 bases. CDR3 size: 16 residues. The V gene end was trimmed by 3 bases and the J gene end by 5 bases; junction bases not matched to a gene: 8.

This clonotype was recorded a few times. This chain uses TRBV9 with TRBJ2-1; D may be TRBD2 (6 bases). The CDR3 covers 15 residues. CDR1 is SGDLS and CDR2 is YYNGEE in the germline V gene. V lost 0 bases and J 0 bases, leaving 7 bases between the germline ends. The CDR3 protein is CASSVERASYNEQFF. The CDR3 DNA is TGTGCCAGCAGCGTAGAGCGGGCCTCCTACAATGAGCAGTTCTTC.

This clonotype was counted a single time. The chain combines TRBV29-1 with TRBJ1-2; 8 nucleotides line up with TRBD1. This CDR3 is built from 15 residues. V lost 2 bases, J lost 8 bases, and 13 bases stayed unmatched. CDR1 and CDR2 (germline): SQVTM, ANQGSEA. The CDR3: CSVETRDRTIGGYTF. The CDR3 DNA reads as TGCAGCGTTGAAACCCGGGACAGGACAATAGGCGGCTACACCTTC.

The chain joins TRBV10-2 to TRBJ2-1; possible D gene TRBD2, 6 bases. V lost 6 bases and J 8 bases, leaving 17 bases between the germline ends. The CDR3 length is 14 residues. Germline CDR1 reads WSHSY; CDR2 reads SAAADI. Here the CDR3 DNA reads TGCGCCAGCAGGGTGGCTAGCGAGGCCCATGAGCAGTTCTTC. Translated, it gives CASRVASEAHEQFF.